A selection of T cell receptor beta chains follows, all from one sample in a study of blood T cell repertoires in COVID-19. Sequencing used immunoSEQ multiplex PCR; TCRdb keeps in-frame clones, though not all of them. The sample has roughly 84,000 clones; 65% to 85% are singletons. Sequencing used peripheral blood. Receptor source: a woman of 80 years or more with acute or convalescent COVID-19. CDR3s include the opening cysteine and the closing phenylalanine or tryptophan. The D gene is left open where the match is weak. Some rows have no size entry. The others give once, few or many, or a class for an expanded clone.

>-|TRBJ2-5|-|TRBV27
TGTGCCAGCAGTTTATCGAGTCGCCAAGAGACCCAGTACTTC
CASSLSSRQETQYF
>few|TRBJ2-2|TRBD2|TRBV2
TGTGCCAGCAGTGAAGCGCTGGGAGGGGCCGGGGAGCTGTTTTTT
CASSEALGGAGELFF
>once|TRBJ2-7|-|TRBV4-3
TGCGCCAGCAGCCAAAAAGGGGGAACGGAGCAGTACTTC
CASSQKGGTEQYF
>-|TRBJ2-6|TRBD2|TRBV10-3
TGTGCCATCAGTGCGACGACGGGGGGCTCTGGGGCCAACGTCCTGACTTTC
CAISATTGGSGANVLTF
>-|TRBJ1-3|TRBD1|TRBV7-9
TGTGCCAGCGACTGGGACAGGGATTTTGGAAACACCATATATTTT
CASDWDRDFGNTIYF
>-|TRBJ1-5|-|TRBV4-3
TGCGCCAGCAGCCAAGACGGGAATGACAATCAGCCCCAGCATTTT
CASSQDGNDNQPQHF
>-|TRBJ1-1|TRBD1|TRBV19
TGTGCCAGTAGACGGGCAGGGGGTTCGGACACTGAAGCTTTCTTT
CASRRAGGSDTEAFF
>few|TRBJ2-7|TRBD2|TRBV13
TGTGCCAGCAGCTCCCTTCGACTAGCGGGGGGCTCCTACGAGCAGTACTTC
CASSSLRLAGGSYEQYF
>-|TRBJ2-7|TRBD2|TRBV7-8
TGTGCCAGCACCATTACTAGCGGGGGAATCAAGACGTACGAGCAGTACTTC
CASTITSGGIKTYEQYF
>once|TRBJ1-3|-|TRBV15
TGTGCCACCAGCAGAGATTTGGGGCGATGGAACCCAAAGGCTTCTGGAAACACCATATATTTT
CATSRDLGRWNPKASGNTIYF
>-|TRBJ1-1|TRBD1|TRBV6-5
TGTGCCAGCCCCCGGGACAGGGGTTCTGAAGCTTTCTTT
CASPRDRGSEAFF
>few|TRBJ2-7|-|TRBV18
TGTGCCAGCTCACCCCTTCGTTTTGGACCACCAGGGGCCTACGAGCAGTACTTC
CASSPLRFGPPGAYEQYF
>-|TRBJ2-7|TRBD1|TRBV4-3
TGCGCCAGCAGCCCTGGACAGGGCCACGACGAGCAGTACTTC
CASSPGQGHDEQYF
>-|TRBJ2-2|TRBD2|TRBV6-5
TGTGCCAGCAGTCTACGGGGACTAAACACCGGGGAGCTGTTTTTT
CASSLRGLNTGELFF
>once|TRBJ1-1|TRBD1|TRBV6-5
TGTGCCAGCAGAGACAGGGTTGGTGAAGCTTTCTTT
CASRDRVGEAFF
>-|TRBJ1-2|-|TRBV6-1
TGTGCCAGCAGTGAAGTCCCAGGCGACTATGGCTACACCTTC
CASSEVPGDYGYTF
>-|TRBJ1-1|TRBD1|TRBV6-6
TGTGCCAGCAGTTATGGGACAGCCTCGGGTGAAGCTTTCTTT
CASSYGTASGEAFF
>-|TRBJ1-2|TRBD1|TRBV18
TGTGCCAGCTCACCGCCCGGGACAGGCCCTGCTAACTATGGCTACACCTTC
CASSPPGTGPANYGYTF
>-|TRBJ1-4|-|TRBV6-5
TGTGCCAGCAGCTTCCTCGGGTCGGAGGAAAAACTGTTTTTT
CASSFLGSEEKLFF
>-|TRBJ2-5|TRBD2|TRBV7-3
TGTGCCAGCAGCTTAGTAGGCGGGGGGGCCCAAGAGACCCAGTACTTC
CASSLVGGGAQETQYF
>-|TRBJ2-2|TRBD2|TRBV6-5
TGTGCCGGGGGGGCCGGGGAGCTGTTTTTT
CAGGAGELFF
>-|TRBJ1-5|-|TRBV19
TGTGCCAGTAGTATCCCCTGGGAGATTAGCAATCAGCCCCAGCATTTT
CASSIPWEISNQPQHF
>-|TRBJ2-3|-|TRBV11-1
TGTGCCAGCAGCTTACTCAGGGCCGACACAGATACGCAGTATTTT
CASSLLRADTDTQYF
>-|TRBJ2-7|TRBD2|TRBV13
TGTGCCAGCAGCGCGGGCCTCCGGGGGGGCGAGCAGTACTTC
CASSAGLRGGEQYF